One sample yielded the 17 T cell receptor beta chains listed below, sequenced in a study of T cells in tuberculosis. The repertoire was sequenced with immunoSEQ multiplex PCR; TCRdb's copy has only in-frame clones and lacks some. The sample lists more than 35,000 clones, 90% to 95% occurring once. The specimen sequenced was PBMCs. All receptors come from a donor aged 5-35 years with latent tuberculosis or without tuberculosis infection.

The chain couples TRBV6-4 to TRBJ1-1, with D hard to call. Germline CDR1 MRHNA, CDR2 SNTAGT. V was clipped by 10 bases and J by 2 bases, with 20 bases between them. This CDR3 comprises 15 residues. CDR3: CATSRDPLTNTEAFF. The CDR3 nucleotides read TGTGCCACCTCCCGGGATCCCCTTACTAACACTGAAGCTTTCTTT.

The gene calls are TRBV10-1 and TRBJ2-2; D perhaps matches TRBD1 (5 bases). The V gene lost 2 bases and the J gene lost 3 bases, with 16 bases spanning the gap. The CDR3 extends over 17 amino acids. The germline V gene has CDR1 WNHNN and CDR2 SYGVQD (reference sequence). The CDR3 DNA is TGCGCCAGCAGTGAGGCCCACAGGTTACGGGACACCGGGGAGCTGTTTTTT. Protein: CASSEAHRLRDTGELFF.

DNA of the CDR3: TGTGCCAGCACTGTGGACAGGGCAGACCTTTATGGCTACACCTTC. It yields the protein CASTVDRADLYGYTF. The chain links TRBV2 to TRBJ1-2; TRBD1 matches 8 bases. CDR1 and CDR2 (germline): SNHLY, FYNNEI. The junction had 12 bases not matched to a gene; V was cut back by 7 bases and J by 5 bases. The CDR3 is 15 residues long.

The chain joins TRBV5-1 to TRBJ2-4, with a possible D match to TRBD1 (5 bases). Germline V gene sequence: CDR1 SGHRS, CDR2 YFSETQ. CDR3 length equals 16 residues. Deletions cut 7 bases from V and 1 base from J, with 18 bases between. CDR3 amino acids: CASRQIPGVAKNIQYF. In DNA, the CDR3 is TGCGCCAGCCGACAGATCCCAGGCGTGGCCAAAAACATTCAGTACTTC.

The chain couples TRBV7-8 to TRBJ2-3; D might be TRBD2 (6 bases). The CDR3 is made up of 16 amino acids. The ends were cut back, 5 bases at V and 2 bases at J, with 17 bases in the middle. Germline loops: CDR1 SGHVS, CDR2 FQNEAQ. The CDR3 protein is CASSPLWGEATDTQYF. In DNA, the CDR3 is TGTGCCAGCAGCCCCCTTTGGGGGGAGGCCACAGATACGCAGTATTTT.

Here the CDR3 DNA reads TGCAGCGTAGCCCAGGGGTACGGTACTGAAGCTTTCTTT. Its translation: CSVAQGYGTEAFF. This chain joins TRBV29-1 and TRBJ1-1, with D possibly matching TRBD1 (6 bases). Germline V gene lookup returns CDR1 SQVTM and CDR2 ANQGSEA. With 6 bases removed from V and 5 bases from J, the gap between germline ends came to 16 bases. The CDR3 totals 13 residues.

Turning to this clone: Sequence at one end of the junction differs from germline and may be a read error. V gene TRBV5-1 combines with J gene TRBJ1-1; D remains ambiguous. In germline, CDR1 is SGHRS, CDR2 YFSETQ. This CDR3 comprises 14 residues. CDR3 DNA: TGCGCCAGCAGCCGTACAGTCTCGAACGCTGAAGCTTTCTTT. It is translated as CASSRTVSNAEAFF.

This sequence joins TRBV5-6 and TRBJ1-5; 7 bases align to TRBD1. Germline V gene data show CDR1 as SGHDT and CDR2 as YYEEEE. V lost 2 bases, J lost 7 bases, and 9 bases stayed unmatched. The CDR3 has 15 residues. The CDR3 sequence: CASSFKDRPGQPQHF. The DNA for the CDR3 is TGTGCCAGCAGCTTCAAGGACAGGCCGGGGCAGCCCCAGCATTTT.

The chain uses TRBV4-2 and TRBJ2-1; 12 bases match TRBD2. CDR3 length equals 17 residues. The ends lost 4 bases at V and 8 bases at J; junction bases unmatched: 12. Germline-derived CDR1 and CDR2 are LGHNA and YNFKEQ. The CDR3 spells CASSRTSTSGSTDEQFF. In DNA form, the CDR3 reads TGTGCCAGCAGCCGTACCTCGACTAGCGGGAGTACCGATGAGCAGTTCTTC.

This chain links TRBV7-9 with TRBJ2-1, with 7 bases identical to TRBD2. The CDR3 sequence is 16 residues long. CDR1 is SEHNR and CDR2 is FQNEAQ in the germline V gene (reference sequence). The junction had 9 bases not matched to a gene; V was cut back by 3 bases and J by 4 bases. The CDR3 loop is CASSFGRTRTYNEQFF. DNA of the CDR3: TGTGCCAGCAGCTTTGGGAGGACTAGGACGTACAATGAGCAGTTCTTC.

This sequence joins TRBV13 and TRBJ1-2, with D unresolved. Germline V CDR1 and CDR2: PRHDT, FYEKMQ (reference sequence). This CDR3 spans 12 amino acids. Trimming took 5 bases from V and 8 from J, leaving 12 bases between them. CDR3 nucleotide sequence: TGTGCCAGCAGCCCGGGTGTGAGGGGCTACACCTTC. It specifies CASSPGVRGYTF.

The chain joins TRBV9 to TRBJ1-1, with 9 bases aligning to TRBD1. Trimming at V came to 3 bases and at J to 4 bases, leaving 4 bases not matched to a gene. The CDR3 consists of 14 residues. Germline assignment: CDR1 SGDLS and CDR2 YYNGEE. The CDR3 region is CASSGGTGITEAFF. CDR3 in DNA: TGTGCCAGCAGCGGGGGGACAGGGATCACTGAAGCTTTCTTT.

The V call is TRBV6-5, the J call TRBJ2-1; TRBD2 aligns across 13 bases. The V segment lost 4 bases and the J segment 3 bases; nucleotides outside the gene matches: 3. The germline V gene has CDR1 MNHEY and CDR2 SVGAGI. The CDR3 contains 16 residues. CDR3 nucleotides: TGTGCCAGCAGTTTCCGACTAGCGGGGGGCTACAATGAGCAGTTCTTC. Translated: CASSFRLAGGYNEQFF.

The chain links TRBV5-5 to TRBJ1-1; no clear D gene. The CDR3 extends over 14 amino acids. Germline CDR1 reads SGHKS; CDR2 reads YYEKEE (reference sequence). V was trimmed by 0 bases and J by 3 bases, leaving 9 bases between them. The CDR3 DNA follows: TGTGCCAGCAGCTTGGAACTTCTTGACACTGAAGCTTTCTTT. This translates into CASSLELLDTEAFF.

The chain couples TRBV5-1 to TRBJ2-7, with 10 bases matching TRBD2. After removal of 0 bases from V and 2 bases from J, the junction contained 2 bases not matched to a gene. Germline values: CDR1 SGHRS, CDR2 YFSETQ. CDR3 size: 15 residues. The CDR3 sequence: CASSLGSGGAYEQYF. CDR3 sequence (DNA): TGCGCCAGCAGCTTGGGGAGCGGGGGGGCCTACGAGCAGTACTTC. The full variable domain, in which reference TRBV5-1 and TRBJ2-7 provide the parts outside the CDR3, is KAGVTQTPRYLIKTRGQQVTLSCSPISGHRSVSWYQQTPGQGLQFLFEYFSETQRNKGNFPGRFSGRQFSNSRSEMNVSTLELGDSALYLCASSLGSGGAYEQYFGPGTRLTVT.

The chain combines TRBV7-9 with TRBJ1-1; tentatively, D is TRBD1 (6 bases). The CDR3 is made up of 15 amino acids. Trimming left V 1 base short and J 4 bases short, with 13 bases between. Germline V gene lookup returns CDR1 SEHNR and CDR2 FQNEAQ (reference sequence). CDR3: CASSLEAGAGTEAFF. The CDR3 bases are TGTGCCAGCAGCTTAGAAGCGGGGGCCGGCACTGAAGCTTTCTTT. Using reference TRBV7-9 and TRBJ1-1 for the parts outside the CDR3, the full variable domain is DTGVSQNPRHKITKRGQNVTFRCDPISEHNRLYWYRQTLGQGPEFLTYFQNEAQLEKSRLLSDRFSAERPKGSFSTLEIQRTEQGDSAMYLCASSLEAGAGTEAFFGQGTRLTVV.

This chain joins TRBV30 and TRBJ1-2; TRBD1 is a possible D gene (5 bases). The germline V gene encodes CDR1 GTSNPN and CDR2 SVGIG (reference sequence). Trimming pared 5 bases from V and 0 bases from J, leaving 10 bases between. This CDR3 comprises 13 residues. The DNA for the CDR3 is TGTGCCTGGTTAGACAGCGCTAACTATGGCTACACCTTC. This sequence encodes CAWLDSANYGYTF.